The 2 T cell receptor beta chains listed next were all sequenced from one sample in a study of CD8+ T cells in alopecia areata. Extracted RNA was reverse transcribed into cDNA, the sequencing template. Sequenced by immunoSEQ multiplex PCR; TCRdb stores in-frame clones only, minus some. Of about 200,000 clones listed, more than 55% are singletons. Material for sequencing was CD8+ T cells sorted from blood. These receptors originate from a human donor in good health.

This clone is a singleton in its sample. The chain uses TRBV4-1 and TRBJ1-5; D uncertain. This CDR3 contains 14 residues. The ends were cut back, 1 base at V and 4 bases at J, with 8 bases in the middle. Germline V gene data show CDR1 as MGHRA and CDR2 as YSYEKL. The CDR3 DNA reads as TGCGCCAGCAGCCAAGGAGGGATGAATCAGCCCCAGCATTTT. This translates into CASSQGGMNQPQHF.

This clone has only a few counts. V and J are TRBV29-1 and TRBJ2-7; D gene ambiguous. Germline-derived CDR1 and CDR2 are SQVTM and ANQGSEA. The CDR3 consists of 13 residues. The ends were cut back, 4 bases at V and 4 bases at J, with 14 bases in the middle. The CDR3 here is CSVVKGPSYEQYF. For the CDR3, the DNA is TGCAGCGTTGTTAAAGGGCCATCTTACGAGCAGTACTTC.